One sample yielded the 2 T cell receptor beta chains listed below, sequenced in a study of T cell responses to AZD1222 COVID-19 vaccine. This table comes from immunoSEQ multiplex PCR, and its TCRdb copy is limited to in-frame clones, with some not included. The data hold around 190,000 clones, with 80% to 95% observed a single time. This sample comprised peripheral blood, obtained 28 days after the second AZD1222 dose. The receptors originated from an adult who received the AZD1222 COVID-19 vaccine.

This rearrangement joins TRBV7-9 to TRBJ2-1; 8 nucleotides line up with TRBD2. CDR3 length: 13 amino acids. CDR1 is SEHNR, CDR2 FQNEAQ, per germline (reference sequence). V dropped 1 base and J dropped 15; count of bases not matched to a gene: 8. The CDR3 nucleotides are TGTGCCAGCAGCTTAGGTGGGCGGCTAGCGGGGTTCTTC. Amino acid sequence: CASSLGGRLAGFF.

The J gene is TRBJ2-7, the V gene TRBV19, with TRBD1 matching over 7 bases. The germline gives CDR1 LNHDA, CDR2 SQIVND (reference sequence). The CDR3 has 15 amino acids. V was clipped by 4 bases and J by 4 bases; unmatched bases: 10. The CDR3 protein is CASSKGASPSYEQYF. CDR3 coding DNA: TGTGCCAGTAGTAAGGGGGCAAGTCCGTCGTACGAGCAGTACTTC.